Following are 3 T cell receptor beta chains from one sample sequenced in a study of shared clonotypes between healthy human individuals. Libraries were prepared by immunoSEQ multiplex PCR; TCRdb keeps only in-frame clonotypes and omits some of them. The sample lists a few million clones; roughly 93% were seen once. Sequenced sample: naive CD4+ T cells from PBMCs. Subset specified: CD45RA+ positively selected. The receptors were sampled from a man younger than 30 in good health. Some clones in this sample may be carry-over from other donors' samples.

The V and J genes are TRBV6-1 and TRBJ2-7; the match to TRBD1 covers 7 bases. Germline CDR1 is MNHNS and CDR2 is SASEGT. The V segment lost 10 bases and the J segment 1 base; nucleotides outside the gene matches: 4. The CDR3 spans 12 residues. The CDR3 nucleotides are TGTGCCATAGGGACAGTTTCCTACGAGCAGTACTTC. Its translation is CAIGTVSYEQYF.

The chain is built from TRBV4-1 and TRBJ2-7; TRBD1 or TRBD2 may be the D gene (6 bases each). The CDR3 loop spans 16 amino acids. Germline CDR1 and CDR2: MGHRA and YSYEKL. The V and J ends lost 0 bases and 0 bases respectively, with 12 bases between them. The CDR3 loop reads CASSQDQGGTSYEQYF. The CDR3 nucleotides read TGCGCCAGCAGCCAAGATCAAGGGGGGACCTCCTACGAGCAGTACTTC.

In this sample, this clone turned up once. The gene calls are TRBV2 and TRBJ2-7; D gene unclear. The length of the CDR3 is 11 residues. Germline lookup yields CDR1 SNHLY and CDR2 FYNNEI. V shed 8 bases and J shed 2 bases, with 7 bases lying between them. The DNA for the CDR3 is TGTGCCAGCGCCCGGGCCTACGAGCAGTACTTC. It specifies CASARAYEQYF.